A single sample is the source of the 9 T cell receptor beta chains below, sequenced in a study of T cells after yellow fever vaccination. TCRdb ran MiXCR on the 5' RACE reads and lists one entry per CDR3 protein. This table has some 320,000 distinct CDR3 sequences, 8.7% appearing once. The material sequenced was PBMCs, taken on the day of the first yellow fever vaccination. The receptors here all came from a young man who received the YFV17D yellow fever vaccine.

The rearrangement links TRBV27 to TRBJ1-4; no clear D. Trimming left V 0 bases short and J 4 bases short, with 9 bases between. This CDR3 comprises 15 residues. CDR1 is MNHEY and CDR2 is SMNVEV in the germline V gene (reference sequence). The CDR3 loop reads CASSLSPGFNEKLFF. Written as DNA, the CDR3 is TGTGCCAGCAGTTTATCGCCGGGATTTAATGAAAAACTGTTTTTT.

This clonotype appeared many times. This sequence joins TRBV12-3 or TRBV12-4 and TRBJ1-2; D remains ambiguous. This CDR3 is built from 14 residues. The V and J ends lost 3 bases and 4 bases respectively, with 12 bases between them. The CDR3 protein is CASSFFLAGYGYTF. The CDR3 DNA reads TGTGCCAGCAGTTTCTTCCTTGCGGGCTATGGCTACACCTTC.

The chain couples TRBV5-1 to TRBJ2-3; D ambiguous. Germline loops: CDR1 SGHRS, CDR2 YFSETQ. The CDR3 runs 14 residues. Trimming removed 2 bases at V and 5 bases at J, with 12 bases between. The CDR3 region has the DNA TGCGCCAGCAGCTTAAGTATGCGTGGAGATACGCAGTATTTT. Protein: CASSLSMRGDTQYF.

The chain carries TRBV12-3 or TRBV12-4 and TRBJ1-2; D might be TRBD1 (5 bases). CDR3 length equals 13 residues. V lost 7 bases to trimming and J lost 3 bases, with 12 bases between them. CDR3: CASTLGEDYGYTF. CDR3 sequence (DNA): TGTGCCAGCACCCTGGGGGAGGACTATGGCTACACCTTC.

This clonotype turned up a few times. The chain employs TRBV12-5 and TRBJ2-7; TRBD2 matches at 12 bases. V gave up 3 bases and J gave up 8 bases; unmatched junction bases: 8. Germline V gives CDR1 LGHNT, CDR2 FRNRAP. The length of the CDR3 is 15 residues. This CDR3 is CASGFLLAGGLQQYV. DNA of the CDR3: TGTGCTAGTGGTTTTCTACTAGCGGGGGGCCTGCAGCAGTACGTC.

In this sample, this clonotype turned up many times. The chain links TRBV7-2 to TRBJ2-2; D gene uncertain. Per germline, CDR1 SGHTA and CDR2 FQGNSA. This CDR3 is 15 amino acids long. Trimming shortened V by 1 base and J by 6 bases, and 12 bases separated the two germline ends. The CDR3 bases are TGTGCCAGCAGCTTAGTTCCCCTATGGGCCGGGGAGCTGTTTTTT. Translating it yields CASSLVPLWAGELFF.

The gene calls are TRBV15 and TRBJ2-5, with D unclear. CDR3 size: 12 residues. The germline gives CDR1 LNHNV, CDR2 YYDKDF (reference sequence). V lost 0 bases and J lost 3, with 2 bases in between. The CDR3 here is CATSRDEETQYF. The CDR3 nucleotides read TGTGCCACCAGCAGAGATGAAGAGACCCAGTACTTC.

V gene TRBV10-2 combines with J gene TRBJ1-2; no definite D call. The length of the CDR3 is 14 residues. Trimming stripped 3 bases from V and 9 bases from J, with 17 bases between. Germline V gene lookup returns CDR1 WSHSY and CDR2 SAAADI. The CDR3 DNA sequence: TGCGCCAGCAGTGATACGGGGAGCGTGGTGAGCTACACCTTC. Residues: CASSDTGSVVSYTF.

In this sample, this clonotype turned up a few times. The chain couples TRBV6-2 or TRBV6-3 to TRBJ2-1; D not resolved. V was cut by 0 bases and J by 0 bases, with 12 bases left in between. Germline loops: CDR1 MNHEY, CDR2 SVGEGT. The CDR3 contains 17 residues. The DNA of the CDR3 is TGTGCCAGCAGTTACTCGGTCTCGCGGAGCTCCTACAATGAGCAGTTCTTC. The encoded protein is CASSYSVSRSSYNEQFF.